The source of this T cell receptor beta chain is a study of CD8+ T cells in alopecia areata. Study background: Patients took tofacitinib for 6 to 18 months, followed by 6 drug-free months. Regarding the study as a whole: Clonality exceeded that of normal scalp in lesional scalp, most notably in alopecia totalis/universalis.

Following extraction, RNA underwent reverse transcription to cDNA, which served as the sequencing template. The data were produced by immunoSEQ multiplex PCR, yet TCRdb's version contains in-frame clones alone and is incomplete. The sample lists some 210,000 clones, about 60% occurring once. As concerns this clone: Its specificity is not known.

From alopecia areata patients, lesional scalp punch biopsies and peripheral blood were collected. Sorting separated CD4+ and CD8+ T cells out of PBMCs. The CDR3 is 16 amino acids. Trimming pared 0 bases from V and 4 bases from J, leaving 15 bases between. Per germline, CDR1 MGHRA and CDR2 YSYEKL. Sequences were derived from CD4+ T cells sorted from blood, sampled at week 0. This chain joins TRBV4-1 and TRBJ1-2; D call uncertain. The receptor was isolated from a human donor with alopecia areata. CDR3: CASSQDTAPRGYGYTF. The DNA of the CDR3 is TGCGCCAGCAGCCAAGATACGGCCCCACGGGGCTATGGCTACACCTTC.